A single sample is the source of the 6 T cell receptor beta chains below, sequenced in a study of control samples from healthy donors and cancer patients. The method was immunoSEQ multiplex PCR; TCRdb's version includes in-frame clones alone and lacks a portion of them. The sample lists about 92,000 clones, almost 85% occurring once. Sequencing was done on a sample of blood. Receptor source: a woman between 55 and 75 years old in good health.

The chain recombines TRBV4-3 with TRBJ2-2, with 9 positions matching TRBD1. CDR3 length: 15 amino acids. Trimming took 4 bases from V and 4 from J; bases not matched to a gene: 4. Germline V lookup: CDR1 LGHNA, CDR2 YSLEER. The CDR3 DNA reads TGCGCCAGCAGCCCCGGGACAGGGATCACCGGGGAGCTGTTTTTT. Amino acid sequence: CASSPGTGITGELFF.

V gene TRBV5-6 combines with J gene TRBJ2-3, with D unclear. Germline V gene data show CDR1 as SGHDT and CDR2 as YYEEEE. V was shortened by 4 bases and J by 3 bases, with 9 bases between the two germline ends. The CDR3 totals 13 residues. In DNA form, the CDR3 reads TGTGCCAGCAGCCTCCTCACTACAGATACGCAGTATTTT. Translating it yields CASSLLTTDTQYF.

The chain links TRBV10-2 to TRBJ2-5; D not certain. CDR1 and CDR2 (germline): WSHSY, SAAADI. V was clipped by 2 bases and J by 5 bases, with 6 bases between them. CDR3 length: 12 amino acids. Written as DNA, the CDR3 is TGCGCCAGCAGTGAGCCTGGGGAGACCCAGTACTTC. As protein: CASSEPGETQYF.

The V call is TRBV5-4, the J call TRBJ1-3, with D unclear. V was shortened by 0 bases and J by 0 bases, with 16 bases between the two germline ends. Germline lookup yields CDR1 SGHNT and CDR2 YYREEE (reference sequence). The CDR3 totals 18 residues. The CDR3 DNA reads TGTGCCAGCAGCTTGGCCGTGCCAGGTCGTCCCTCTGGAAACACCATATATTTT. Translating it yields CASSLAVPGRPSGNTIYF.

The chain uses TRBV7-9 and TRBJ2-3, with a possible D match to TRBD2 (6 bases). V was clipped by 1 base and J by 5 bases, with 19 bases between them. The CDR3 consists of 17 residues. In germline, CDR1 is SEHNR, CDR2 FQNEAQ (reference sequence). CDR3 residues: CASSLGLGGAGGDTQYF. The DNA of the CDR3 is TGTGCCAGCAGCTTAGGGCTCGGCGGGGCCGGGGGAGATACGCAGTATTTT.

This chain joins TRBV5-6 and TRBJ2-7; D uncertain. V lost 2 bases, J lost 6 bases, and 21 bases lay in between. The CDR3 is 16 amino acids. Germline V gene sequence: CDR1 SGHDT, CDR2 YYEEEE. CDR3 sequence: CASSFFSTTVGSEQYF. The CDR3, as DNA: TGTGCCAGCAGCTTCTTCTCGACGACCGTTGGTTCCGAGCAGTACTTC.